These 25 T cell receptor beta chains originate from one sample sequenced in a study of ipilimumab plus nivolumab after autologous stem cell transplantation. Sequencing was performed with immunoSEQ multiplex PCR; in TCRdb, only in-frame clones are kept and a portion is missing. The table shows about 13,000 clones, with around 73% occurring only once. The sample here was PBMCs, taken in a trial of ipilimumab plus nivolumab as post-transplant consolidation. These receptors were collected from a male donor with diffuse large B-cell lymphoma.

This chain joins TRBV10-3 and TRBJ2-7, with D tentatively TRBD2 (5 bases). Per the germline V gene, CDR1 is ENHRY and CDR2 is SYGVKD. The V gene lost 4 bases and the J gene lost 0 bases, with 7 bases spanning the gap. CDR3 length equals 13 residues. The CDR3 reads CAISVGLSYEQYF. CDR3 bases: TGTGCCATCAGTGTAGGACTCTCCTACGAGCAGTACTTC.

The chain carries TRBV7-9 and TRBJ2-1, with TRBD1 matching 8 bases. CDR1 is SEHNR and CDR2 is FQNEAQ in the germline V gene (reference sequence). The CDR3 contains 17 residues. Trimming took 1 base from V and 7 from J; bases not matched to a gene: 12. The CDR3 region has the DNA TGTGCCAGCAGCTTAGTGGCCGGGACAGGACGTAAAAATGAGCAGTTCTTC. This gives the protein CASSLVAGTGRKNEQFF.

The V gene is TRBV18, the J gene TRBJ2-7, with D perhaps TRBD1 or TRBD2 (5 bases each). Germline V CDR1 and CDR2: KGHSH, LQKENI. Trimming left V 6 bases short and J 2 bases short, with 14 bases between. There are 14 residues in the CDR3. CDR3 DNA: TGTGCCAGCTCCTACGGGGACCTCCCCTACGAGCAGTACTTC. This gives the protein CASSYGDLPYEQYF.

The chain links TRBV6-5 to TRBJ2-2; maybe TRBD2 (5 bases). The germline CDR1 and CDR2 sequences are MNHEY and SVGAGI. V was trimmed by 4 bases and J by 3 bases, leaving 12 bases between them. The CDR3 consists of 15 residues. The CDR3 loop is CASSLWQRDTGELFF. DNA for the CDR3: TGTGCCAGCAGTTTGTGGCAGAGGGACACCGGGGAGCTGTTTTTT.

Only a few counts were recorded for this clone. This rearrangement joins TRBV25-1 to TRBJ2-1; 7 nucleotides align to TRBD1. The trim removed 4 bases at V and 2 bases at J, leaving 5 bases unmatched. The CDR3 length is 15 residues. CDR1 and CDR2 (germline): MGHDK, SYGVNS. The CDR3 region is CASSAAGGAYNEQFF. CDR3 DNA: TGTGCCAGCAGTGCCGCAGGGGGTGCCTACAATGAGCAGTTCTTC.

The CDR3 nucleotides are TGTGCCAGCAGTTATAGGGGTCTAATAGCCACCGGGGAGCTGTTTTTT. Its translation is CASSYRGLIATGELFF. The chain joins TRBV6-5 to TRBJ2-2, with TRBD1 as a possible D gene (5 bases). The germline V gene has CDR1 MNHEY and CDR2 SVGAGI. This CDR3 is built from 16 residues. The V end lost 3 bases, the J end lost 4 bases, and 15 bases lay between the germline ends.

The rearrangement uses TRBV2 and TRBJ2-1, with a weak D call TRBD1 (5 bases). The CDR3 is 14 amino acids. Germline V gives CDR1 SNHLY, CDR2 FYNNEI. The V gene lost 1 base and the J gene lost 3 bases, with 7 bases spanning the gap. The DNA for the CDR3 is TGTGCCAGCAGTGAAGAGGGGCTCTACAATGAGCAGTTCTTC. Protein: CASSEEGLYNEQFF.

DNA for the CDR3: TGTGCCTGGAGTGCCAGTCCCGGGGAGCTGTTTTTT. It yields the protein CAWSASPGELFF. This chain joins TRBV30 and TRBJ2-2; D uncertain. The CDR3 has 12 amino acids. In germline, CDR1 is GTSNPN, CDR2 SVGIG (reference sequence). V was cut by 1 base and J by 6 bases, with 6 bases left in between.

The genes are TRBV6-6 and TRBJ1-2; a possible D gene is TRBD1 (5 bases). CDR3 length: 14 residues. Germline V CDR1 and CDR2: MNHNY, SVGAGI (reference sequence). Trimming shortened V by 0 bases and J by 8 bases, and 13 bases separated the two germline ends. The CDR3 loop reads CASSYSKGVVGYTF. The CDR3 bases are TGTGCCAGCAGTTACTCTAAAGGGGTGGTAGGCTACACCTTC.

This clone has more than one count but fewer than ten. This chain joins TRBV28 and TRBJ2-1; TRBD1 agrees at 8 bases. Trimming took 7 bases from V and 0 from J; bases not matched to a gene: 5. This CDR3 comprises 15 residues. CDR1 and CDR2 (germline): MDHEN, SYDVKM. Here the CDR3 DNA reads TGTGCCAGCACCCTCGACAGGGGCTCCTACAATGAGCAGTTCTTC. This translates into CASTLDRGSYNEQFF.

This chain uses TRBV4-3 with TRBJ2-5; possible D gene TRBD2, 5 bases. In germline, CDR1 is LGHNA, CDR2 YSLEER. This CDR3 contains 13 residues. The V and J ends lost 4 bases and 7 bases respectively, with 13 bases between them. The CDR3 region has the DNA TGCGCCAGCAGCCTCGGAGGAATGGGGACCCAGTACTTC. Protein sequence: CASSLGGMGTQYF.

The CDR3 DNA reads TGCGCCAGCAGCCAAGAGGGGGTTACTGCAGATACGCAGTATTTT. It yields the protein CASSQEGVTADTQYF. V is TRBV4-1 and J is TRBJ2-3, with D perhaps assigned TRBD1 or TRBD2 (5 bases each). Germline CDR1 is MGHRA and CDR2 is YSYEKL. The ends were cut back, 0 bases at V and 4 bases at J, with 11 bases in the middle. The CDR3 is made up of 15 amino acids.

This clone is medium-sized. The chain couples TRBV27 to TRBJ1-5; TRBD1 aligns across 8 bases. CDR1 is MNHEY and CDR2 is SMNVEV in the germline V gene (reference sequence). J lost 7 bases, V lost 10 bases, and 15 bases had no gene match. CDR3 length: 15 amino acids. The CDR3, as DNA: TGTGCCACAAGGGATCAGGGGGCGCGTGGACAGCCCCAGCATTTT. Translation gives CATRDQGARGQPQHF.

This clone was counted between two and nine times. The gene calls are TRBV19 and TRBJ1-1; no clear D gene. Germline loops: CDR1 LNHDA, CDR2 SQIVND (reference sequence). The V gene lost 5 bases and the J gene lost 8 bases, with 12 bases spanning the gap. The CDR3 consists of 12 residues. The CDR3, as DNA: TGTGCCAGTAGTTCAGAGGTGGGAGAAGCTTTCTTT. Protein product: CASSSEVGEAFF.

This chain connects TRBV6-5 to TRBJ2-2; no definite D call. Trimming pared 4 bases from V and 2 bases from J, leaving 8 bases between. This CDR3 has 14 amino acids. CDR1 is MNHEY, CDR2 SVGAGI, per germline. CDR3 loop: CASSLNTNTGELFF. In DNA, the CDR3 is TGTGCCAGCAGTTTGAACACAAACACCGGGGAGCTGTTTTTT.

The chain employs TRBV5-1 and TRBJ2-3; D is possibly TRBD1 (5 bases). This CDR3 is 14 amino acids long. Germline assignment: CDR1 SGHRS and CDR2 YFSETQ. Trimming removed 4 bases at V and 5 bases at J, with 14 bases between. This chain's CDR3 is CASSVGGQGDTQYF. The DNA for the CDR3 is TGCGCCAGCAGCGTGGGTGGGCAGGGAGATACGCAGTATTTT.

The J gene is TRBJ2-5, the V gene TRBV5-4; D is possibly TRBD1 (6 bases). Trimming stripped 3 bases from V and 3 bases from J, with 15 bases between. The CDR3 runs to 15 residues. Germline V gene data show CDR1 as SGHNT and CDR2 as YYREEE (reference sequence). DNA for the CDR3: TGTGCCAGCAGCTACCTCGGGACACCCGAAGAGACCCAGTACTTC. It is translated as CASSYLGTPEETQYF.

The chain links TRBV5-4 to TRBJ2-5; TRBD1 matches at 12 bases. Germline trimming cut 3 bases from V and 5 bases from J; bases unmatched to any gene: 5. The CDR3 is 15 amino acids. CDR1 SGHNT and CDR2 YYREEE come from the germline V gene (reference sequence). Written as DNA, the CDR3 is TGTGCCAGCAGCTCGGGACAGGGGGCGAGGGAGACCCAGTACTTC. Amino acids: CASSSGQGARETQYF.

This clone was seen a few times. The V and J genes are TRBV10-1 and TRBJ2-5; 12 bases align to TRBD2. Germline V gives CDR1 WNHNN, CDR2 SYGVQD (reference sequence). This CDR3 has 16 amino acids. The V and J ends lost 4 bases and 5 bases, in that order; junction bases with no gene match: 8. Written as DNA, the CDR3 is TGCGCCAGCAGTGGCCTGACTAGCGGGGGATCGGAGACCCAGTACTTC. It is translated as CASSGLTSGGSETQYF.

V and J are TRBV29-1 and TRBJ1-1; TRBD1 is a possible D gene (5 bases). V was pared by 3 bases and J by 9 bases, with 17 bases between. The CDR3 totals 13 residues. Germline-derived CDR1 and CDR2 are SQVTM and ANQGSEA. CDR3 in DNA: TGCAGCGTTGATCCCCGCGGGGCCCCTCAAGCTTTCTTT. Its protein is CSVDPRGAPQAFF.

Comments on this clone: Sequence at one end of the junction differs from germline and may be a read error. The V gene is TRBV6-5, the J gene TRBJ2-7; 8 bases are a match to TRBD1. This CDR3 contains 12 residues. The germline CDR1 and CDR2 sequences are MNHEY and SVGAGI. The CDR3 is CASSSSNQGANF. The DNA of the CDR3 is TGTGCCAGCAGTTCCTCGAATCAGGGGGCTAACTTC.

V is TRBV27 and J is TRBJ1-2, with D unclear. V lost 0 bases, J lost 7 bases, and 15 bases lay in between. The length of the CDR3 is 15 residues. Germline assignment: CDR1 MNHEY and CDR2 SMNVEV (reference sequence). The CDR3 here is CASSLSGSRMGGYTF. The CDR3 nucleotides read TGTGCCAGCAGTTTATCGGGGTCCCGGATGGGTGGCTACACCTTC.

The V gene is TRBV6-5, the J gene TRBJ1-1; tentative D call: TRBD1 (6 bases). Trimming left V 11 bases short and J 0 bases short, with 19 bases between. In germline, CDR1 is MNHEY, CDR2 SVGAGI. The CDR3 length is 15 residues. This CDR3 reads CAGGRTDEMNTEAFF. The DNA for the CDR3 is TGTGCCGGAGGCAGGACAGACGAAATGAACACTGAAGCTTTCTTT.

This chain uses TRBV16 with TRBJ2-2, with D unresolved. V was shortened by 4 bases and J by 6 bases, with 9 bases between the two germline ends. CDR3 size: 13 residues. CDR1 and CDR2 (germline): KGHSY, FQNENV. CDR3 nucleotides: TGTGCCAGCAGCCTTTTAATGGCCGGGGAGCTGTTTTTT. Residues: CASSLLMAGELFF.

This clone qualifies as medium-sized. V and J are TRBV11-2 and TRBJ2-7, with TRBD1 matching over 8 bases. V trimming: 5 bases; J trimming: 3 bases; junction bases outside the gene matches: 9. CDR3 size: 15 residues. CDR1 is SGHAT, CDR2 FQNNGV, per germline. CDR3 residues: CASSLNRGVVYEQYF. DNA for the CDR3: TGTGCCAGCAGCCTTAACAGGGGGGTGGTCTACGAGCAGTACTTC.